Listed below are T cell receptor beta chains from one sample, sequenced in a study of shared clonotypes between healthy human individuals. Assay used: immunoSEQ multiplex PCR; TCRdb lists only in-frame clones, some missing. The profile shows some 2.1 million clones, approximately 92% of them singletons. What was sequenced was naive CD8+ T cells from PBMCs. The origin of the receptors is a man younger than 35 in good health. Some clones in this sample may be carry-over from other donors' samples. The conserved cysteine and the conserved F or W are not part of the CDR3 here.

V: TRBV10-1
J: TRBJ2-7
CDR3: ASSDYLHEQY

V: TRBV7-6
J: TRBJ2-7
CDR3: ASSLDRGDEQY

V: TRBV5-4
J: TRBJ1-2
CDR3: ASSLLGGGGAEGYT

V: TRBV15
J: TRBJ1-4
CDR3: ATSRVPGSALTEKLF

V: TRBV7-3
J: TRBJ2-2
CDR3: ASSLAGNTGELF

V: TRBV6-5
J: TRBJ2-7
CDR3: ASSYSRTAPYEQY

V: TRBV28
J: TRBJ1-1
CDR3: ASSSLIGASRGTEAF

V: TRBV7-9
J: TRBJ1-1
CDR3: ASSLGSNTEAF

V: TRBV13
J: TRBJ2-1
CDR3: ASRTSGYNEQF

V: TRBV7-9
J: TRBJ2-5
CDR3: ASSLVRETQY

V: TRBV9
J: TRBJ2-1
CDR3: ASSPGTANEQF

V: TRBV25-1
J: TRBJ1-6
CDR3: ASTQGVWGNSPLH